The entry below gives a single TCR beta chain sequence along with its context. Antigen specificity is unknown. This sample was included in a study of T cell responses to AZD1222 COVID-19 vaccine. About the research overall: Second-dose groups at about 4 or about 12 weeks were pooled. Study findings and constraints: Two AZD1222 administrations were followed by greater Spike-specific TCR breadth and depth. Seropositive AZD1222 recipients at baseline numbered only 5 or 6. Vaccine-related CD4 TCRs covered spike, predominating at 160-218 and 743-854.

V lost 2 bases to trimming and J lost 2 bases; unmatched junction nucleotides: 3. The germline CDR1 and CDR2 sequences are SGHRS and YFSETQ. The CDR3 runs 16 residues. TCRdb's table, derived via immunoSEQ multiplex PCR, lists solely in-frame clones and lacks some. This table holds 170,000 or so clones, 87% found once. The rearrangement links TRBV5-1 to TRBJ2-7; 14 bases agree with TRBD2. Source: peripheral blood, taken on day 0 of AZD1222 vaccination. The receptor's source is an adult in good health. CDR3 DNA sequence: TGCGCCAGCAGCTTAGGGACTAGCGGGAGTACCTACGAGCAGTACTTC. Amino acid sequence: CASSLGTSGSTYEQYF.